Below, 5 T cell receptor beta chains from the same sample are listed, as sequenced in a study of blood T cell repertoires in COVID-19. Some clones are missing from TCRdb's copy, which holds only in-frame ones; the method was immunoSEQ multiplex PCR. The sample holds fewer than 250,000 clones, about 90% seen once. The sample taken for sequencing was PBMCs or T cells enriched from blood (not recorded which). Receptors originate from a middle-aged man who had been exposed to COVID-19.

The V call is TRBV15, the J call TRBJ2-7; D possibly corresponds to TRBD2 (6 bases). Germline V CDR1 and CDR2: LNHNV, YYDKDF (reference sequence). The CDR3 extends over 15 amino acids. Trimming removed 5 bases from V and 0 bases from J, with 14 bases in between. CDR3 coding DNA: TGTGCCACCAGCGAGGGCGGGACCCTCTCCTACGAGCAGTACGTC. This translates into CATSEGGTLSYEQYV.

This chain uses TRBV2 with TRBJ1-4; D gene unclear. CDR3 length: 16 residues. Trimming cost V 6 bases and J 4 bases, with 18 bases left between them. Germline CDR1 and CDR2: SNHLY and FYNNEI. The chain's CDR3 is CASRGAGDLYNEKLFF. In DNA, the CDR3 is TGTGCCAGCAGGGGTGCAGGTGACCTTTATAATGAAAAACTGTTTTTT. Full variable domain (outside the CDR3, taken from reference TRBV2 and TRBJ1-4): EPEVTQTPSHQVTQMGQEVILRCVPISNHLYFYWYRQILGQKVEFLVSFYNNEISEKSEIFDDQFSVERPDGSNFTLKIRSTKLEDSAMYFCASRGAGDLYNEKLFFGSGTQLSVL.

The chain has TRBV6-5 and TRBJ2-7, with D possibly being TRBD1 (7 bases). Per the germline V gene, CDR1 is MNHEY and CDR2 is SVGAGI. This CDR3 is 13 amino acids long. V was cut by 10 bases and J by 4 bases, with 17 bases left in between. The CDR3 sequence is CATRDRNRYEQYF. CDR3 sequence (DNA): TGTGCCACGCGGGACAGAAACAGATACGAGCAGTACTTC.

J is TRBJ2-1 and V is TRBV27; 8 bases match TRBD1. Trimming removed 2 bases from V and 7 bases from J; junction bases left unmatched: 7. The CDR3 has 15 residues. Germline V gene lookup returns CDR1 MNHEY and CDR2 SMNVEV (reference sequence). The CDR3 here is CASSLGTGGGNEQFF. In DNA form, the CDR3 reads TGTGCCAGCAGTTTAGGGACAGGTGGGGGGAATGAGCAGTTCTTC.

V usage is TRBV18 and J usage is TRBJ1-5; TRBD1 aligns across 9 bases. The CDR3 is made up of 16 amino acids. Trimming took 3 bases from V and 6 from J; bases not matched to a gene: 9. Per the germline V gene, CDR1 is KGHSH and CDR2 is LQKENI. CDR3 in DNA: TGTGCCAGCTCACCCGGGACAGGGAATCTTGGTCAGCCCCAGCATTTT. It is translated as CASSPGTGNLGQPQHF.